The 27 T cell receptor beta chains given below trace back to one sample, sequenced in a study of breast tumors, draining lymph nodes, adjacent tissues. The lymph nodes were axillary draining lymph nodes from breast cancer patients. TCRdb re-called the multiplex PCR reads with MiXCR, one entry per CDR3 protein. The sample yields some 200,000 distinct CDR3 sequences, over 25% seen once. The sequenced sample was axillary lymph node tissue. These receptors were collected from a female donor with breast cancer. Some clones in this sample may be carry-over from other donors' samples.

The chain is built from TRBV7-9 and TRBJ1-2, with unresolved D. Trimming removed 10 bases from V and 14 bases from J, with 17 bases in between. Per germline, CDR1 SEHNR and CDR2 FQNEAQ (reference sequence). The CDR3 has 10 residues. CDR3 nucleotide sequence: TGTGCCACCGACTTTATGGCACCTACCTTC. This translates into CATDFMAPTF.

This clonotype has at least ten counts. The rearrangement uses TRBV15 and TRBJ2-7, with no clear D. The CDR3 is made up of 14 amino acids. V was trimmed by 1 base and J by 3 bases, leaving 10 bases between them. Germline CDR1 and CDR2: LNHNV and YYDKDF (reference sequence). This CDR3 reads CATSRGRLGYEQYF. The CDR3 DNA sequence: TGTGCCACCAGCAGAGGAAGGTTGGGCTACGAGCAGTACTTC.

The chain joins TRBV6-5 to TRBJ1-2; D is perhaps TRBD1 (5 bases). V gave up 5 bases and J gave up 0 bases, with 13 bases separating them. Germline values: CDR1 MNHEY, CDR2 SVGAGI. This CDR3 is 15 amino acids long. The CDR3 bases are TGTGCCAGCAGTCCCCAGGGCCTAGCTAACTATGGCTACACCTTC. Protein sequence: CASSPQGLANYGYTF.

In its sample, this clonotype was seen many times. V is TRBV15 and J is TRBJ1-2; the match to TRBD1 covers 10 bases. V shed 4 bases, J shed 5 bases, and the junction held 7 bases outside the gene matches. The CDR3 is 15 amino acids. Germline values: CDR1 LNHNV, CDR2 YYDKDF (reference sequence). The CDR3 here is CATSTRQGARYGYTF. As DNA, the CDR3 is TGTGCCACCAGCACCCGACAGGGGGCTCGGTATGGCTACACCTTC.

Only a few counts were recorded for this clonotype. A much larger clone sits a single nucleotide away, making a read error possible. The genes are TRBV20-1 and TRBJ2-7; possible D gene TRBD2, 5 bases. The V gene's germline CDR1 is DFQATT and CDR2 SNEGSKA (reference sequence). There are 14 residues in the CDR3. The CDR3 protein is CSAREAEISSEQYF. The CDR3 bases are TGCAGTGCTAGAGAAGCGGAAATATCCTCCGAGCAGTACTTC.

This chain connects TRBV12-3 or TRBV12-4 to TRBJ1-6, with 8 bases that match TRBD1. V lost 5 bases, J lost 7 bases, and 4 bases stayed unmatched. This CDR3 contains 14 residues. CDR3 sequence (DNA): TGTGCCAGCAGTCAGACAGGGGAAAATTCACCCCTCCACTTT. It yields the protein CASSQTGENSPLHF.

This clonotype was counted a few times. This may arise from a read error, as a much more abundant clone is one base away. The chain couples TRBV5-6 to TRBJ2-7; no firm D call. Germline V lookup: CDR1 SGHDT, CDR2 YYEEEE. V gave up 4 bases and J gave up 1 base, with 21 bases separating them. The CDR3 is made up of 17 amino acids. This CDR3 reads CASSPNPATTVSYEQYF. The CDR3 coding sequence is TGTGCCAGCAGCCCTAACCCCGCGACCACGGTATCCTACGAGCAGTACTTC.

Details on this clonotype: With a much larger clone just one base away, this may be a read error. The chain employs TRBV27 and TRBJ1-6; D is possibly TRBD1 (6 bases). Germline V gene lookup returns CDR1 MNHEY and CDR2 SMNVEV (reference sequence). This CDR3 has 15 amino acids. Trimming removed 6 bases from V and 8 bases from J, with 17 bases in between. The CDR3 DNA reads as TGTGCCAGCAGCATCCCGGGACAACCCGATTCACCCCTCCACTTT. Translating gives CASSIPGQPDSPLHF.

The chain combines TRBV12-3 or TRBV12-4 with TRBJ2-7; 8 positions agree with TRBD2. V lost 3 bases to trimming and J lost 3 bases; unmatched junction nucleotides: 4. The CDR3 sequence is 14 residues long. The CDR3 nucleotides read TGTGCCAGCAGTTTTGGCGGGACTAGCTACGAGCAGTACTTC. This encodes CASSFGGTSYEQYF.

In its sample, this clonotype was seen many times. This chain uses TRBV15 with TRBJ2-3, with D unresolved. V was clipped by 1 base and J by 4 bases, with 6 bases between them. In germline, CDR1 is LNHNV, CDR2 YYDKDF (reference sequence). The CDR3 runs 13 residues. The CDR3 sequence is CATSRVLADTQYF. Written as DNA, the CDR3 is TGTGCCACCAGCAGAGTCCTGGCAGATACGCAGTATTTT.

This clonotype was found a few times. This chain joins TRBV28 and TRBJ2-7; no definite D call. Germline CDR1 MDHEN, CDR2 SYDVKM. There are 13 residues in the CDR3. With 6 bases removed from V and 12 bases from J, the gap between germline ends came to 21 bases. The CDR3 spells CASRPNLRTIRYF. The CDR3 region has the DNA TGTGCCAGCAGACCGAATCTCCGGACCATTCGGTACTTC. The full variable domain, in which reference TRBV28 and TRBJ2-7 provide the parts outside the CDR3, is DVKVTQSSRYLVKRTGEKVFLECVQDMDHENMFWYRQDPGLGLRLIYFSYDVKMKEKGDIPEGYSVSREKKERFSLILESASTNQTSMYLCASRPNLRTIRYFGPGTRLTVT.

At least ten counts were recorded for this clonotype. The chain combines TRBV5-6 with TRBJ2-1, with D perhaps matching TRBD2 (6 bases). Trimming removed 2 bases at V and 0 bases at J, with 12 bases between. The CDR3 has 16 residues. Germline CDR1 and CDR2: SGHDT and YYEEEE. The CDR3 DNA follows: TGTGCCAGCAGCTTTGGAGGGAAGAGCTCCTACAATGAGCAGTTCTTC. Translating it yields CASSFGGKSSYNEQFF.

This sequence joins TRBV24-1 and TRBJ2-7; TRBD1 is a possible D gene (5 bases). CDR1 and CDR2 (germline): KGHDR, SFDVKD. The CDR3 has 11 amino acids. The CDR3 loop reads CARQTWDEQYF. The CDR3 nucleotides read TGTGCTAGACAGACCTGGGACGAGCAGTACTTC.

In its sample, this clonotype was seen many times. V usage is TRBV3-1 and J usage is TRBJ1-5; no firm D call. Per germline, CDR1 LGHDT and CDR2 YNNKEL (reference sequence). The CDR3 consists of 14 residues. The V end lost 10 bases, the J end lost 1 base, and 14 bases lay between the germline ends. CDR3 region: CATSAGGSNQPQHF. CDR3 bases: TGTGCCACCTCAGCTGGAGGGAGCAATCAGCCCCAGCATTTT. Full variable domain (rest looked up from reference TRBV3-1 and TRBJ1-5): DTAVSQTPKYLVTQMGNDKSIKCEQNLGHDTMYWYKQDSKKFLKIMFSYNNKELIINETVPNRFSPKSPDKAHLNLHINSLELGDSAVYFCATSAGGSNQPQHFGDGTRLSIL.

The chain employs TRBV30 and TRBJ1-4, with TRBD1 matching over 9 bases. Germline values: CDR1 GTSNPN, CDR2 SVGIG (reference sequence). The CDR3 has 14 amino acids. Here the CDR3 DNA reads TGTGCTAGGGCGTTCGGGACAGGGCTGGAAAAACTGTTTTTT. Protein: CARAFGTGLEKLFF.

This CDR3 reads CASSLSGSFYEQYF. The CDR3 region has the DNA TGTGCCAGCAGCTTATCCGGGAGTTTTTACGAGCAGTACTTC. The chain couples TRBV7-9 to TRBJ2-7; weak D call: TRBD2 (6 bases). Trimming took 2 bases from V and 4 from J, leaving 12 bases between them. The CDR3 spans 14 residues. Germline CDR1 SEHNR, CDR2 FQNEAQ (reference sequence).

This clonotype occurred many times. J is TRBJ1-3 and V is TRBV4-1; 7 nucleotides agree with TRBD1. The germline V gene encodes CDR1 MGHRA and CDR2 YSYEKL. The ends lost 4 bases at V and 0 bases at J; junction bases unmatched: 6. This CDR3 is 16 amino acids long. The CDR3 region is CASSPGQRSSGNTIYF. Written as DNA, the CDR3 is TGCGCCAGCAGCCCGGGACAGCGAAGCTCTGGAAACACCATATATTTT.

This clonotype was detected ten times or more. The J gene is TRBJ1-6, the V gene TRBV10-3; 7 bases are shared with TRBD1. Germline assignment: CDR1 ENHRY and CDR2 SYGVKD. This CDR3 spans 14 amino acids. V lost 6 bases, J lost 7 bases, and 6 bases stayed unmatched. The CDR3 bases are TGTGCCATCAGCCCGGGACAGAAAAATTCACCCCTCCACTTT. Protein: CAISPGQKNSPLHF.

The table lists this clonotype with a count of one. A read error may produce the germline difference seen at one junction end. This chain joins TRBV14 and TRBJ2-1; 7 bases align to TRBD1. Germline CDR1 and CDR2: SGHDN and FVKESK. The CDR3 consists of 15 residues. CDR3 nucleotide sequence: TGTGCCAGCAGCCCAACCCGGGACAGATACAATGAGCCGTTCTTC. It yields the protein CASSPTRDRYNEPFF.

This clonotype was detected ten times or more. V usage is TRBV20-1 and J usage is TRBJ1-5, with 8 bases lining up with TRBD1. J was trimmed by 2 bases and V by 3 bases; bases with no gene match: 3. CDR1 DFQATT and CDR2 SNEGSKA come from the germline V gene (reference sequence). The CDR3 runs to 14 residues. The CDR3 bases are TGCAGTGCTAGGGCGGACAGGGGCAATCAGCCCCAGCATTTT. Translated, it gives CSARADRGNQPQHF.

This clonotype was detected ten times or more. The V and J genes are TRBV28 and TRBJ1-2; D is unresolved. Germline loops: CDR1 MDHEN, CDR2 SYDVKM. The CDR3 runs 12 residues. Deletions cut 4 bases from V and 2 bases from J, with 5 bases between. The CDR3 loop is CASSSRNYGYTF. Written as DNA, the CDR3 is TGTGCCAGCAGTTCCAGGAACTATGGCTACACCTTC.

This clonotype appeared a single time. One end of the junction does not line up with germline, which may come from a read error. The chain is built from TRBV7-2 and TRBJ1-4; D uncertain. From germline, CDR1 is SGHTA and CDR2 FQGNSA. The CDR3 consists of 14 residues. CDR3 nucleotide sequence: TGTGCCAGCAGCTTAGCTGGGTCGGGTGAAAAACTGCCTTTT. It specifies CASSLAGSGEKLPF.

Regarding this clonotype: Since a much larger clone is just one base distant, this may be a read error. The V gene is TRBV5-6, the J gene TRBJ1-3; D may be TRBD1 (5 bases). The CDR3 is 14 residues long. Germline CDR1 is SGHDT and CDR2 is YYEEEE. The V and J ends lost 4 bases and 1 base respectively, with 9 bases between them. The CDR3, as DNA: TGTGCCAGCAGCGAGGCAGGGTCTGGAAACACCATATATTTT. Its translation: CASSEAGSGNTIYF.

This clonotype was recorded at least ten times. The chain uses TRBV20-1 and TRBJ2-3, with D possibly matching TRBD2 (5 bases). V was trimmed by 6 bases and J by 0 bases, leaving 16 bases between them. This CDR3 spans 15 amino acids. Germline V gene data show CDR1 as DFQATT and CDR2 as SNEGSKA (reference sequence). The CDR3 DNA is TGCAGTGCCGGGCTTAGCGTGGCTAGCACAGATACGCAGTATTTT. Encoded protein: CSAGLSVASTDTQYF.

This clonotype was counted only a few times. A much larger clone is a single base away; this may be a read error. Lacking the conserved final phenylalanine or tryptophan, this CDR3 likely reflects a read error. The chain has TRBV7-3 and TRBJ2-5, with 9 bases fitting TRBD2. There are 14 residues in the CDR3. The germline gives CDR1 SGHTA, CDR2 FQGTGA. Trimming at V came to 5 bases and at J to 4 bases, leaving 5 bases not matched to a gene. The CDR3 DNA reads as TGTGCCAGCAGCGTTAGCGGGAGAGGAGAGACCCAGTACCTC. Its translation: CASSVSGRGETQYL.

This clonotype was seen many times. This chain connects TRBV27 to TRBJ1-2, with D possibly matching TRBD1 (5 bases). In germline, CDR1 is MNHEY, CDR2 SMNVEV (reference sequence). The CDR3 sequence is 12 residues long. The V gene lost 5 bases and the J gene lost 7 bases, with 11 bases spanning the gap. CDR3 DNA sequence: TGTGCCAGCAGTCCAAGGGGTCTTGGCTACACCTTC. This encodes CASSPRGLGYTF.

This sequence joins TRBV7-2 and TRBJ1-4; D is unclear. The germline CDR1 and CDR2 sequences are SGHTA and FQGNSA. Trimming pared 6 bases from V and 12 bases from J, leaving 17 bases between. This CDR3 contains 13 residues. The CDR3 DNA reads TGTGCCAGCAGTCGTTATCAGGAAGAGGAACTGTTTTTT. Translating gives CASSRYQEEELFF.